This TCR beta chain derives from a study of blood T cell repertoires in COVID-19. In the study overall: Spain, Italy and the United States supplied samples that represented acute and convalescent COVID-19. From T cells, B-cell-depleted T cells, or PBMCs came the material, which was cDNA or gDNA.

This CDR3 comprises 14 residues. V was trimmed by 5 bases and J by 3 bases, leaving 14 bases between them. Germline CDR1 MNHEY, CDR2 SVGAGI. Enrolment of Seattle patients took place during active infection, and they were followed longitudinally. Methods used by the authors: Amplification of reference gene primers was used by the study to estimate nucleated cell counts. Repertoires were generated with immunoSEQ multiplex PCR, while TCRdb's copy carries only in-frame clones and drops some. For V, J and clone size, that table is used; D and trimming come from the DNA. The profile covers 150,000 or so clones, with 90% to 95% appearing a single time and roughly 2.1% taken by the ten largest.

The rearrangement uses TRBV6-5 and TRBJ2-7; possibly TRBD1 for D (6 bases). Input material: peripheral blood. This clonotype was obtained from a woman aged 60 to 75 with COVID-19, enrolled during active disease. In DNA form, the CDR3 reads TGTGCCAGCAGTAACACAGGGATAGTCTACGAGCAGTACTTC. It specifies CASSNTGIVYEQYF.